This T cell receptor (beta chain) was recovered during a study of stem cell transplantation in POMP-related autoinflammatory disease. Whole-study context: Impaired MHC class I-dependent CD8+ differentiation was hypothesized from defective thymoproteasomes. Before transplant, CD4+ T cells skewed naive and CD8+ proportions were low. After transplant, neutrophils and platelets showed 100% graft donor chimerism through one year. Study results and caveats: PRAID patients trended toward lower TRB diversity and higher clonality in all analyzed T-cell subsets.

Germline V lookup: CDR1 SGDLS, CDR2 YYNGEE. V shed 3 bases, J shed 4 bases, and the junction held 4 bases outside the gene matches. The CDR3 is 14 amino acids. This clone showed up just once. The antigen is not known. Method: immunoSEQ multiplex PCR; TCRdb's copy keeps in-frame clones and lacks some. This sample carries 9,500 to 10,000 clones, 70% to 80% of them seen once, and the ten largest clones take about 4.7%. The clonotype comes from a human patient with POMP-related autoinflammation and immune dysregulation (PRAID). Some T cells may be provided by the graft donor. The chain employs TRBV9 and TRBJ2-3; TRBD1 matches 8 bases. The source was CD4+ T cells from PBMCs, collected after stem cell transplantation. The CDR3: CASSGQGNADTQYF. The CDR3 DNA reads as TGTGCCAGCAGCGGACAGGGGAACGCAGATACGCAGTATTTT.